This TCR beta chain was identified during a study of T-cell reconstitution after alpha-beta-depleted transplantation in children (dated by TCRdb to about 2016). Background on the whole study: T-cell immune reconstitution after TCRalphabeta/CD19-depleted allogeneic hematopoietic cell transplantation in children was quantitatively tracked in the study by means of TCR repertoire profiling. Findings and caveats that apply to the study as a whole: Hyperexpanded clone frequencies declined over subsequent months; after one year, T-cell counts and TCRbeta diversity were mostly attributed to newly produced T cells. About two months after transplant, the apparently early recovery of alphabetaT-cell counts reportedly depended on just several hundred clones that had expanded rapidly and came from non-depleted graft cells. In some patients, the high TCRbeta diversity seen at day 60 was put down to recipient T cells and intrathymic progenitors that had survived conditioning.

This sample's treatment or condition label indicates: allogeneic hematopoietic cell transplantation with graft depleted of TCRalphabeta T cells and CD19 B cells. Transplant recipients were children who received TCRalphabeta/CD19-depleted allogeneic hematopoietic cell grafts. As for this clonotype: Its specific antigen is unknown. The junction departs from germline at one end; a sequencing error may be responsible.

The method behind the library was PCR. Data came from an Illumina HiSeq 2500. To normalize quantification of the TCRbeta repertoire, the TCR libraries were built with molecular barcoding that relied on unique molecular identifiers. TCRdb reprocessed the public reads (quality trimming at Q25 with fastp, clone calling with MiXCR) and kept in-frame beta chains. Here each entry gathers all rows of one CDR3 protein and keeps the most common genes and DNA. The sample table lists approximately 630,000 distinct CDR3 sequences, around 13% of them with a count of one. The ten biggest clones cover roughly 0.84% of the sample. Sequences MNHNS (CDR1) and SASEGT (CDR2) are obtained from the germline V gene. Including the terminal cysteine and phenylalanine, the CDR3 comprises 16 residues. Solely the CDR3 DNA is kept, with 48 bases framed from the first base.

The origin of this receptor is a girl aged 2 to 10 with congenital amegakaryocytic thrombocytopenia, due to receive a stem cell transplant. The specimen was PBMCs, collected before TCRalphabeta/CD19-depleted stem cell transplant. In this chain, TRBV6-1 is recombined with TRBJ1-2; a weak D assignment points to TRBD1 (5 bases agree). The CDR3 sequence is CASSRYGTGEWYGDTF. At the DNA level, the sequence is TGTGCCAGCAGCCGCTACGGGACGGGGGAATGGTATGGCGACACCTTC.